This TCR beta chain was recorded in a study of blood T cell repertoires in COVID-19. Study as a whole: From T cells, B-cell-depleted T cells, or PBMCs came the material, which was cDNA or gDNA.

Original handling: Amplified reference gene primers provided the basis for estimating nucleated cell counts. The assay was immunoSEQ multiplex PCR, and TCRdb's table has in-frame clones only and misses some. The V and J calls and clone size are taken from that table; D and trimming were inferred from the DNA. The sample includes roughly 300,000 clones, around nine tenths seen only once; the top ten take approximately 5%. Participant reports of clinical history set cohort assignment. The trim removed 0 bases at V and 0 bases at J, leaving 4 bases unmatched. CDR1 is MGHRA, CDR2 YSYEKL, per germline. The CDR3 is 17 amino acids.

Source material: PBMCs or T cells enriched from blood (not recorded which). The chain uses TRBV4-1 and TRBJ2-7; 11 nucleotides match TRBD1. The sequence derives from a woman between 25 and 40 years old who had recovered from COVID-19. The CDR3 reads CASSQDRGTGGSYEQYF. The CDR3 nucleotides read TGCGCCAGCAGCCAAGATCGAGGGACAGGGGGCTCCTACGAGCAGTACTTC.